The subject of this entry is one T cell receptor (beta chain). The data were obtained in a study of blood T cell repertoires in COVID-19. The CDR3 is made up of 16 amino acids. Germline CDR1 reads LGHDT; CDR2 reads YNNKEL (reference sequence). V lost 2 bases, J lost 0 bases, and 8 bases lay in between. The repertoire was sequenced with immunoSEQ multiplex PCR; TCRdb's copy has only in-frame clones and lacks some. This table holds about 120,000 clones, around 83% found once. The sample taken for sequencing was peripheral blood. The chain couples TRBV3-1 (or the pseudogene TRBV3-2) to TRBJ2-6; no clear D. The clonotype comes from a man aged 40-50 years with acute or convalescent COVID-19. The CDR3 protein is CASSQTQYSGANVLTF. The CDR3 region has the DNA TGTGCCAGCAGCCAAACGCAGTACTCTGGGGCCAACGTCCTGACTTTC.